This T cell receptor (beta chain) appears in the sequencing data of a study of OX40 agonist ivuxolimab in advanced cancers. Produced via immunoSEQ multiplex PCR; TCRdb's table is partial and in-frame only. The data show tens of thousands of clones, with 82% seen just once and roughly 22% held by the top ten. The study sampled blood at baseline, cycle 4 day 1, and cycle 7 day 1. Germline V CDR1 and CDR2: LNHNV, YYDKDF (reference sequence). CDR3 length: 22 residues. V was clipped by 4 bases and J by 0 bases; unmatched bases: 21. The TCR comes from an adult with an advanced solid tumor such as melanoma, head and neck, liver or kidney cancer. This sample comprised CD4+ or CD8+ T cells sorted from blood, obtained in a trial of the OX40 agonist ivuxolimab. The chain is built from TRBV15 and TRBJ1-5, with 10 bases that match TRBD1. This chain's CDR3 is CATSKDSSPGQGSWNSNQPQHF. In DNA form, the CDR3 reads TGTGCCACCAGCAAAGATTCCAGCCCGGGACAGGGGTCTTGGAATAGCAATCAGCCCCAGCATTTT.